This TCR beta chain was sequenced for a study of Graves' ophthalmopathy and Graves' hyperthyroidism. New diagnoses, under 2 months' duration, and ages 18 to 65 characterized the hyperthyroidism patients. Fresh peripheral blood (more than 9.5 ml) yielded the PBMCs. In germline, CDR1 is DFQATT, CDR2 SNEGSKA (reference sequence). Trimming cost V 1 base and J 5 bases, with 14 bases left between them. CDR3 length equals 14 residues. Amplified material comprised TCR beta CDR3 regions derived from RNA transcripts. RT-PCR in the first round used HTBI primers; a second-round multiplex PCR followed. TCRdb itself ran the multiplex PCR reads through MiXCR, one entry per CDR3 protein. Of about 39,000 distinct CDR3 sequences in the sample, around half were seen once.

Sequencing was performed on peripheral blood. The source is an adult woman with stable Graves' hyperthyroidism. This chain uses TRBV20-1 with TRBJ2-5; no definite D call. CDR3 bases: TGCAGTGCTAGAGGGCCGAGTTTGGGGGAGACCCAGTACTTC. Residues: CSARGPSLGETQYF.